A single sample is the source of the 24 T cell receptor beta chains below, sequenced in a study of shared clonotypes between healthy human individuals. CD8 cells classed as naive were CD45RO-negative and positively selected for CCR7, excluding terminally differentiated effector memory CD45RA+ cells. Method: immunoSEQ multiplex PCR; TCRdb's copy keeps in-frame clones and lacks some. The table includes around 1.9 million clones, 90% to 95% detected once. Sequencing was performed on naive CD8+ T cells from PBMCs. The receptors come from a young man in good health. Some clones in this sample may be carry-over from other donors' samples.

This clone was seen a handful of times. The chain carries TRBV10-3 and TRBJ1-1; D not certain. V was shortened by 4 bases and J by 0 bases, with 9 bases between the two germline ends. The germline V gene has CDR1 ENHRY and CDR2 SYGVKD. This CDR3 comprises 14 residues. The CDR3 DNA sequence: TGTGCCATCAGTGGGCTATCGATGAACACTGAAGCTTTCTTT. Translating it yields CAISGLSMNTEAFF.

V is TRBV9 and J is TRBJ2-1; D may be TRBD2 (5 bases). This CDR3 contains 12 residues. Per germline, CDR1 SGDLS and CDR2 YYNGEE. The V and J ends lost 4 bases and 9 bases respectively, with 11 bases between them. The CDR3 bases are TGTGCCAGCAGCCCGCCTAGCACTGAGCAGTTCTTC. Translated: CASSPPSTEQFF. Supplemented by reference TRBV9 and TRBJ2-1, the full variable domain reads DSGVTQTPKHLITATGQRVTLRCSPRSGDLSVYWYQQSLDQGLQFLIQYYNGEERAKGNILERFSAQQFPDLHSELNLSSLELGDSALYFCASSPPSTEQFFGPGTRLTVL.

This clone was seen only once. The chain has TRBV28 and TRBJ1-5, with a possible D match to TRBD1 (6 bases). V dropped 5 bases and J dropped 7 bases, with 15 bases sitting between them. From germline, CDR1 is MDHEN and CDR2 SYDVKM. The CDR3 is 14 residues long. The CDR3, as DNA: TGTGCCAGCAGTCCACCCACAGGGATCCAGCCCCAGCATTTT. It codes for CASSPPTGIQPQHF.

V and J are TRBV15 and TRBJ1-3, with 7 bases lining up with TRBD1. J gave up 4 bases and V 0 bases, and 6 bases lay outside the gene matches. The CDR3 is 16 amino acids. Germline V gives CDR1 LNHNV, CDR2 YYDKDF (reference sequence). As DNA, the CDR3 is TGTGCCACCAGCAGAGATAACAGGGGTCCGGGAAACACCATATATTTT. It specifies CATSRDNRGPGNTIYF. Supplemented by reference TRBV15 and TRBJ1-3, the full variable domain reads DAMVIQNPRYQVTQFGKPVTLSCSQTLNHNVMYWYQQKSSQAPKLLFHYYDKDFNNEADTPDNFQSRRPNTSFCFLDIRSPGLGDTAMYLCATSRDNRGPGNTIYFGEGSWLTVV.

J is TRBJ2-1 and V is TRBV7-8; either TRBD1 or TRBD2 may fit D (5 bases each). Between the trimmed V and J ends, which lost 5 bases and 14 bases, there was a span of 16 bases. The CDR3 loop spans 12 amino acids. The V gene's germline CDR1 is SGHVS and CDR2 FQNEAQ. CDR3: CASSPPGPREFF. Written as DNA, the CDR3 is TGTGCCAGCAGCCCACCGGGACCCCGAGAGTTCTTC.

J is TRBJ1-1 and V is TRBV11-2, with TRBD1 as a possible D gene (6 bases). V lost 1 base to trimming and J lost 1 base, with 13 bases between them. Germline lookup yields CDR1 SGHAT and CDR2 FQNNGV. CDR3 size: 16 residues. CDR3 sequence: CASSLGGYRENTEAFF. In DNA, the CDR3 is TGTGCCAGCAGCTTAGGAGGGTACAGGGAGAACACTGAAGCTTTCTTT.

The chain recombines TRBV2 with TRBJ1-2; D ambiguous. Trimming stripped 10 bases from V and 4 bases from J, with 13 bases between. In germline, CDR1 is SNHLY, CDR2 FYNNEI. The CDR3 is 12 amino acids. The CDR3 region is CAIWRRIYGYTF. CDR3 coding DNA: TGTGCCATTTGGCGGCGGATCTATGGCTACACCTTC. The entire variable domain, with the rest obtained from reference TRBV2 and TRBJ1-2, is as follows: EPEVTQTPSHQVTQMGQEVILRCVPISNHLYFYWYRQILGQKVEFLVSFYNNEISEKSEIFDDQFSVERPDGSNFTLKIRSTKLEDSAMYFCAIWRRIYGYTFGSGTRLTVV.

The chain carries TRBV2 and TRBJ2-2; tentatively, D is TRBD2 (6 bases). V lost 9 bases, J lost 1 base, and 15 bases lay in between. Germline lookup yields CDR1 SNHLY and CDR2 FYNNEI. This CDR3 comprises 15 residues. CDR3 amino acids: CASGGWERNTGELFF. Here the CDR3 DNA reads TGTGCCAGTGGGGGGTGGGAGAGGAACACCGGGGAGCTGTTTTTT.

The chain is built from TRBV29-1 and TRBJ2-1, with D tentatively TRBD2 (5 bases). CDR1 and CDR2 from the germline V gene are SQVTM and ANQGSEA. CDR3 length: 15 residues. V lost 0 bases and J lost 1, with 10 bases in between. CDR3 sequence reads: CSVEETSYSYNEQFF. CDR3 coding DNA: TGCAGCGTTGAAGAAACTAGTTATTCCTACAATGAGCAGTTCTTC.

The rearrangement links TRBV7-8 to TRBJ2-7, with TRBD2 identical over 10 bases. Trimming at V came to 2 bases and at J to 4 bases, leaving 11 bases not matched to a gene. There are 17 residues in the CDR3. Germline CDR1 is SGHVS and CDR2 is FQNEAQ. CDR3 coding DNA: TGTGCCAGCAGCTTACGCTGGCAGATAGCGGGAGGATACGAGCAGTACTTC. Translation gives CASSLRWQIAGGYEQYF.

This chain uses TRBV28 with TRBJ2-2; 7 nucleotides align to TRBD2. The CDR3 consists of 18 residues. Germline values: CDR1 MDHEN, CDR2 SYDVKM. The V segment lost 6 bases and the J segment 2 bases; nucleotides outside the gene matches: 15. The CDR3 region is CASRNPSGRLLNTGELFF. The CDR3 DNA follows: TGTGCCAGCAGAAATCCTAGCGGCAGACTCCTAAACACCGGGGAGCTGTTTTTT.

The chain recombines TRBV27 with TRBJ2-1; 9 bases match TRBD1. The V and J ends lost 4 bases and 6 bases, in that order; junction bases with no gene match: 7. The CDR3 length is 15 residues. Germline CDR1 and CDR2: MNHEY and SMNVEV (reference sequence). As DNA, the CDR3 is TGTGCCAGCAGTTCTCCCAGGACAGGGGTCAATGAGCAGTTCTTC. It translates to CASSSPRTGVNEQFF.

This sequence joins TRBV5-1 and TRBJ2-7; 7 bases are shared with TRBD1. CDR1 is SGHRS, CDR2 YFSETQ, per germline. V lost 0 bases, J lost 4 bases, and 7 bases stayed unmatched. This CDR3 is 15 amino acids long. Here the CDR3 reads CASSLGQGGDYEQYF. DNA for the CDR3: TGCGCCAGCAGCTTGGGACAGGGTGGAGATTACGAGCAGTACTTC.

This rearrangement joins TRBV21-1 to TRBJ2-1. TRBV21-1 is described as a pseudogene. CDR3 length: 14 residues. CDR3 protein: CASSIRDPTDEQFF. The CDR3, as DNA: TGTGCCAGCAGCATCAGGGACCCGACGGATGAGCAGTTCTTC.

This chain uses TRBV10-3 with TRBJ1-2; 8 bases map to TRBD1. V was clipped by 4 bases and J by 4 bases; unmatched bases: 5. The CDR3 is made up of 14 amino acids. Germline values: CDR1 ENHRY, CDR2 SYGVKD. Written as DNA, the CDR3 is TGTGCCATCAGTGCAGCAGGGGGCTCCTATGGCTACACCTTC. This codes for CAISAAGGSYGYTF.

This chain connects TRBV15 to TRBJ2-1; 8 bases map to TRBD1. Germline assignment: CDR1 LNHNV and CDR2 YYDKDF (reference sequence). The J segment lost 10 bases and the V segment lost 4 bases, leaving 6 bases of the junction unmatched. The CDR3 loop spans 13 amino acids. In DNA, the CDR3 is TGTGCCACCAGCAATGGACAGGGACGCGAGCAGTTCTTC. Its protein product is CATSNGQGREQFF.

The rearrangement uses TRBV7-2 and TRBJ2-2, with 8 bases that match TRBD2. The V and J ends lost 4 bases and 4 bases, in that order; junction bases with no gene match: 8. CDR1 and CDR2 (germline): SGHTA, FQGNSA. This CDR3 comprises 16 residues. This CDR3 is CASSSLGGRTTGELFF. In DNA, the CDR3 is TGTGCCAGCAGCTCACTGGGCGGGAGGACCACCGGGGAGCTGTTTTTT.

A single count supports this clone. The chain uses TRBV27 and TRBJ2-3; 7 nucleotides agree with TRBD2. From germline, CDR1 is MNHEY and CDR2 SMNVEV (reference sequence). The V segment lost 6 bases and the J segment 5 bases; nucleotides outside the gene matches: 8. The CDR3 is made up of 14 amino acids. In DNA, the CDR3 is TGTGCCAGCAGAGTAGGCGGGAGTCTAGATACGCAGTATTTT. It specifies CASRVGGSLDTQYF.

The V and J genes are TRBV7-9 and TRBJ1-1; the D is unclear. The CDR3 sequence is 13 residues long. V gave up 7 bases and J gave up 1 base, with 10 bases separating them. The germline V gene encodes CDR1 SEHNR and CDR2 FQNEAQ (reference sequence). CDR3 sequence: CASNRAENTEAFF. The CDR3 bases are TGTGCCAGCAATCGCGCGGAGAACACTGAAGCTTTCTTT.

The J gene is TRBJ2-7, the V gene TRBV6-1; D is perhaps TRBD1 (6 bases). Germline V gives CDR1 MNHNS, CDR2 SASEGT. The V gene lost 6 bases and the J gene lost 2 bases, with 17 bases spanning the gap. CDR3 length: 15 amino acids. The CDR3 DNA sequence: TGTGCCAGCAGCCCCCCGGTAGGGGGAACCTACGAGCAGTACTTC. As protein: CASSPPVGGTYEQYF.

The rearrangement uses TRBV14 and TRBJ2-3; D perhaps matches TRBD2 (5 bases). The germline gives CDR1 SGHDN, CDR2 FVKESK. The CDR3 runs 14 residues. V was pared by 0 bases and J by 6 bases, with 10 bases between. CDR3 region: CASSQDSGSDTQYF. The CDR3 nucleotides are TGTGCCAGCAGCCAAGATTCGGGATCGGATACGCAGTATTTT.

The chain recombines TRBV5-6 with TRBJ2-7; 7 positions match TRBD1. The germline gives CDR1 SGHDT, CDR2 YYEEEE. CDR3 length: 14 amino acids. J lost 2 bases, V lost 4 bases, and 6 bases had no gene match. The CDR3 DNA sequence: TGTGCCAGCAGCCGCCGGGACAGTGCCTACGAGCAGTACTTC. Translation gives CASSRRDSAYEQYF.

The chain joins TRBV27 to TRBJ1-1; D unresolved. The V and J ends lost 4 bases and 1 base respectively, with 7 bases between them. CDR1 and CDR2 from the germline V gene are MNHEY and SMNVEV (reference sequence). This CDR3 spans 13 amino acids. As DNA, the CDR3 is TGTGCCAGCAGTTCGGGTTCGAACACTGAAGCTTTCTTT. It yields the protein CASSSGSNTEAFF.

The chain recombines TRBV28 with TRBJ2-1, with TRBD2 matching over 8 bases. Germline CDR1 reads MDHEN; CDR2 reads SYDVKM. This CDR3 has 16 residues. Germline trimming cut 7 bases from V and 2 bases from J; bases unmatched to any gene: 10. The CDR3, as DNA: TGTGCCAGCAAATCTGGACTAGCCCTCCCCTACAATGAGCAGTTCTTC. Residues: CASKSGLALPYNEQFF.